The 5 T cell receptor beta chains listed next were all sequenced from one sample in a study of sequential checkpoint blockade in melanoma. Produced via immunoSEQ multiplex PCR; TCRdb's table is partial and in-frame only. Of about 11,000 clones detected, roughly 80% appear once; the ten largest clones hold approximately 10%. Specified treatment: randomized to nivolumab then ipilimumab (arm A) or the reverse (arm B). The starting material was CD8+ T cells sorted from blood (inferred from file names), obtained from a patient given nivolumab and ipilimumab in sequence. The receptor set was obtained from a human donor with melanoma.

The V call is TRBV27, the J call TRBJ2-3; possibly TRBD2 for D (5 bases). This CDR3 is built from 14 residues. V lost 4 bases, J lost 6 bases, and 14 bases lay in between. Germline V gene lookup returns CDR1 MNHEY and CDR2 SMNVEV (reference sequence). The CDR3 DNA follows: TGTGCCAGCAGTTGGAGGCAGGTCCCGGATACGCAGTATTTT. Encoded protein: CASSWRQVPDTQYF.

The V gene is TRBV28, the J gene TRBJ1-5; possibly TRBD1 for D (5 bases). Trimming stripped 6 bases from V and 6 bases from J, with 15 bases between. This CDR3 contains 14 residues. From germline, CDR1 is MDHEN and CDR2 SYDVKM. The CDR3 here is CASSLGVHGQPQHF. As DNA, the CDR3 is TGTGCCAGCAGCCTAGGGGTACATGGTCAGCCCCAGCATTTT.

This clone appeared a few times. This CDR3 reads CASPNQETQYF. For the CDR3, the DNA is TGTGCCAGCCCTAACCAAGAGACCCAGTACTTC. The rearrangement uses TRBV21-1 and TRBJ2-5; the table's D call of TRBD2 was not tested on the DNA. TRBV21-1 is annotated as a pseudogene. The CDR3 has 11 amino acids.

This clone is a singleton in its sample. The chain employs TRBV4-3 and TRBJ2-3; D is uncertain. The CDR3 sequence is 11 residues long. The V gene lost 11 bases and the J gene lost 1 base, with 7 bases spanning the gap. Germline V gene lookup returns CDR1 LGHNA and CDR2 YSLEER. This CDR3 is CARARTDTQYF. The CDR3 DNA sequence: TGCGCCCGCGCTCGCACAGATACGCAGTATTTT.

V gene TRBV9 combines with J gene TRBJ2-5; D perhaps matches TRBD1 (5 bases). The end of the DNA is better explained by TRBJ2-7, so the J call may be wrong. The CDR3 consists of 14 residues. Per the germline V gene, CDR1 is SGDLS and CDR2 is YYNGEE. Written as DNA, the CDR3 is TGTGCCAGCAGCCCTGACAGTTCCACCTACGAGCAGTACTTC. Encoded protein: CASSPDSSTYEQYF.